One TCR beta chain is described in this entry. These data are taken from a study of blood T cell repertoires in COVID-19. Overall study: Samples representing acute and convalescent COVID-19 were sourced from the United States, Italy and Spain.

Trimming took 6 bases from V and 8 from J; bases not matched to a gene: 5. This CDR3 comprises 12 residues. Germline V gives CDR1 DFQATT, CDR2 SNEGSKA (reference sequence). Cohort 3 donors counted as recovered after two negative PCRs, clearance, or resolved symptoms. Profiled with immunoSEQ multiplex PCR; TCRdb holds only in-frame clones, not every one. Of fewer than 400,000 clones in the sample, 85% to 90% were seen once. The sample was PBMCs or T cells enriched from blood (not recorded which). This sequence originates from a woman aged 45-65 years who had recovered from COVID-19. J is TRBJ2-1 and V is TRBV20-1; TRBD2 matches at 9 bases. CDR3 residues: CSASRGGDEQFF. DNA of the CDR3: TGCAGTGCAAGTCGCGGGGGGGATGAGCAGTTCTTC.